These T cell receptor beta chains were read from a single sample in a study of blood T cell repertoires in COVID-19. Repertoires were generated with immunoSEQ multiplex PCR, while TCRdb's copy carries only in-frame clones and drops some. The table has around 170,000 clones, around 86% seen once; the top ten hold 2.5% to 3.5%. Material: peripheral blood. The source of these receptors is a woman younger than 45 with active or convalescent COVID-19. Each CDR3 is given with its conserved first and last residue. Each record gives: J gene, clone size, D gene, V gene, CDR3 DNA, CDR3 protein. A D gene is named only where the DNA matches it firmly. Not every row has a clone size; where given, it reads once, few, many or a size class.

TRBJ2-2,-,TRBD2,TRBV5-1,TGCGCCAGCAGCCGAGCGGGAGCCGGAACCGGGGAGCTGTTTTTT,CASSRAGAGTGELFF
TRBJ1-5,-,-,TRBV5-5,TGTGCCAGCAGCTTGAGGCCAGGGTCTCAGCCCCAGCATTTT,CASSLRPGSQPQHF
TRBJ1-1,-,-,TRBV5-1,TGCGCCAGCAGCAGAAACACAGAGAAATATGAAGCTTTCTTT,CASSRNTEKYEAFF
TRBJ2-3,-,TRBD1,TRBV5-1,TGCGCCAGCAGCCTGGACAGGCCCAGCACAGATACGCAGTATTTT,CASSLDRPSTDTQYF
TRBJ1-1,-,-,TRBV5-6,TGTGCCAGCAGCTTTCCCAGGTCGAACACTGAAGCTTTCTTT,CASSFPRSNTEAFF
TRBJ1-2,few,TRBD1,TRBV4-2,TGTGCCAGCAGCCACCCAGGGGGCGCAAACTATGGCTACACCTTC,CASSHPGGANYGYTF
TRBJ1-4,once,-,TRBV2,TGTGCCAGCAGTAGGCAGGGGAATGAAAAACTGTTTTTT,CASSRQGNEKLFF
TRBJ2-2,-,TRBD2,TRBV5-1,TGCGCCAGCAGCCAAAGGCGGGGGTTCACCGGGGAGCTGTTTTTT,CASSQRRGFTGELFF
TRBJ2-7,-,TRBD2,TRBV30,TGTGCCTGGACTTTAGGTCGGACTAGCGGGGCTACCTACGAGCAGTACTTC,CAWTLGRTSGATYEQYF
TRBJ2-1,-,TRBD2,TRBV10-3,TGTGCCATCAGTGGCCAGGGACTAGCGGGAGGGACTGGAGAGCAGTTCTTC,CAISGQGLAGGTGEQFF
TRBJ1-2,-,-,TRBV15,TGTGCCACCAGCAGTACCGGGGGAAACTATGGCTACACCTTC,CATSSTGGNYGYTF